This is a list of T cell receptor beta chains from one sample in a study of blood T cell repertoires in COVID-19. The protocol was immunoSEQ multiplex PCR, while the TCRdb copy is restricted to in-frame clones and leaves out a portion. The table includes approximately 92,000 clones, about 81% detected once. Source material: peripheral blood. The origin of the receptors is a man aged 80 or over with acute or convalescent COVID-19. Each CDR3 is given with its conserved first and last residue. Each record gives: clone size, J gene, V gene, D gene, CDR3 protein, CDR3 DNA. The D gene is left open where the match is weak. Expanded clones get a size class; other rows say once, few or many, or leave the size out.

>-|TRBJ1-5|TRBV2|-
CASSEVGRAGQPQHF
TGTGCCAGCAGTGAAGTGGGCAGGGCGGGGCAGCCCCAGCATTTT
>-|TRBJ1-2|TRBV6-1|-
CASSEANGNYGYTF
TGTGCCAGCAGTGAAGCGAACGGGAACTATGGCTACACCTTC
>-|TRBJ1-5|TRBV7-7|TRBD1
CASSPRQGVADQPQHF
TGTGCCAGCAGCCCACGACAGGGTGTAGCGGATCAGCCCCAGCATTTT
>-|TRBJ1-5|TRBV18|TRBD1
CASSTRQGGNQPQHF
TGTGCCAGCTCAACCCGACAGGGCGGCAATCAGCCCCAGCATTTT
>-|TRBJ2-7|TRBV7-8|-
CASSPRRGEQYF
TGTGCCAGCAGCCCGAGGAGGGGCGAGCAGTACTTC
>once|TRBJ2-2|TRBV9|TRBD1
CASSVDSRGRNTGELFF
TGTGCCAGCAGCGTAGACTCAAGGGGGCGGAACACCGGGGAGCTGTTTTTT
>-|TRBJ2-1|TRBV5-1|TRBD2
CASSSSTSGGGNEQFF
TGCGCCAGCAGCTCATCGACTAGCGGGGGGGGCAATGAGCAGTTCTTC
>-|TRBJ2-3|TRBV4-3|-
CASSQARSGTQYF
TGCGCCAGCAGCCAAGCCAGGTCAGGTACGCAGTATTTT
>-|TRBJ1-2|TRBV5-4|TRBD1
CASSKGQGYTF
TGTGCCAGCAGCAAGGGACAGGGCTACACCTTC
>-|TRBJ2-5|TRBV7-2|-
CASSLDGSPTQYF
TGTGCCAGCAGCTTAGATGGGAGTCCAACCCAGTACTTC
>-|TRBJ2-7|TRBV24-1|-
CATEQGSEQYF
TGTGCCACCGAACAGGGATCCGAGCAGTACTTC
>-|TRBJ2-5|TRBV4-3|-
CASSQDVGDQETQYF
TGCGCCAGCAGCCAAGATGTAGGGGACCAAGAGACCCAGTACTTC
>once|TRBJ1-5|TRBV6-5|-
CASRGRGSNQPQHF
TGTGCCAGCAGGGGCCGAGGGAGCAATCAGCCCCAGCATTTT
>-|TRBJ2-1|TRBV7-2|TRBD2
CASSSISGSPPYNEQFF
TGTGCCAGCAGCTCGATTAGCGGGAGTCCCCCCTACAATGAGCAGTTCTTC
>-|TRBJ2-1|TRBV10-3|TRBD2
CAISESQRENDEQFF
TGTGCCATCAGTGAGAGCCAGCGGGAGAATGATGAGCAGTTCTTC
>-|TRBJ2-1|TRBV10-2|-
CASRKDGDNNEQFF
TGCGCCAGCAGGAAGGACGGGGATAACAATGAGCAGTTCTTC
>many|TRBJ1-2|TRBV30|-
CACWSEALGFYGYTF
TGTGCCTGTTGGAGCGAGGCTTTGGGTTTTTATGGCTACACCTTC
>-|TRBJ2-1|TRBV6-4|TRBD2
CASSPGSGRINEQFF
TGTGCCAGCAGCCCGGGGAGCGGGAGGATCAATGAGCAGTTCTTC
>once|TRBJ2-5|TRBV18|TRBD1
CASSPGQGPETQYF
TGTGCCAGCTCACCGGGACAGGGCCCGGAGACCCAGTACTTC
>-|TRBJ2-7|TRBV7-2|TRBD2
CASQSSGASYEQYF
TGTGCCAGCCAATCAAGCGGGGCCTCCTACGAGCAGTACTTC
>-|TRBJ1-5|TRBV5-6|-
CASSLAGGYSNQPQHF
TGTGCCAGCAGCCTGGCGGGGGGCTATAGCAATCAGCCCCAGCATTTT
>-|TRBJ2-2|TRBV5-1|TRBD2
CASGASGGAYDGELFF
TGCGCCAGCGGCGCTAGCGGGGGGGCCTACGACGGGGAGCTGTTTTTT
>-|TRBJ2-1|TRBV4-3|-
CASSRGFTNNEQFF
TGCGCCAGCAGCCGCGGATTCACTAACAATGAGCAGTTCTTC
>-|TRBJ2-3|TRBV6-4|TRBD2
CASSDSRASGRRDTQYF
TGTGCCAGCAGTGACTCGAGGGCTAGCGGGAGGAGAGATACGCAGTATTTT
>few|TRBJ1-6|TRBV7-2|-
CASSLALQLNSPLHF
TGTGCCAGCAGCTTAGCGCTACAGTTAAATTCACCCCTCCACTTT
>few|TRBJ2-1|TRBV6-2/TRBV6-3|TRBD2
CASSHPPGGVPGFF
TGTGCCAGCAGTCACCCTCCGGGGGGGGTGCCCGGGTTCTTC
>-|TRBJ2-7|TRBV6-6|-
CASSYAGRESEQYF
TGTGCCAGCAGTTACGCGGGACGGGAAAGCGAGCAGTACTTC
>once|TRBJ2-7|TRBV28|TRBD2
CASTVSGTYEQYF
TGTGCCAGCACCGTTAGCGGGACTTACGAGCAGTACTTC
>-|TRBJ1-6|TRBV3-1/TRBV3-2|-
CASSQMTGSSYNSPLHF
TGTGCCAGCAGCCAAATGACAGGTTCCTCCTATAATTCACCCCTCCACTTT
>-|TRBJ1-5|TRBV19|-
CASTTLGGFNQPQHF
TGTGCCAGTACTACCCTCGGCGGCTTTAATCAGCCCCAGCATTTT
>-|TRBJ1-5|TRBV19|-
CASNILNQPQHF
TGTGCCAGTAACATCCTCAATCAGCCCCAGCATTTT
>-|TRBJ2-3|TRBV28|TRBD2
CASTAGPDTQYF
TGTGCCAGCACAGCGGGACCAGATACGCAGTATTTT
>-|TRBJ2-3|TRBV19|TRBD2
CASTVVAGVPDTQYF
TGTGCCAGTACCGTGGTAGCGGGAGTCCCAGATACGCAGTATTTT
>-|TRBJ2-7|TRBV5-1|TRBD1
CASSLGQGWHEQYF
TGCGCCAGCAGCCTAGGACAGGGGTGGCACGAGCAGTACTTC
>-|TRBJ1-2|TRBV7-2|-
CASSLNLADGYTF
TGTGCCAGCAGCTTAAATTTGGCAGATGGCTACACCTTC
>-|TRBJ1-1|TRBV5-1|TRBD1
CASSQFDRGEAFF
TGCGCCAGCAGCCAATTTGACAGGGGTGAAGCTTTCTTT
>-|TRBJ2-1|TRBV5-8|TRBD2
CASSPTRLAGSYNEQFF
TGTGCCAGCAGCCCGACCAGACTAGCGGGGTCTTACAATGAGCAGTTCTTC
>-|TRBJ2-3|TRBV24-1|TRBD2
CATSRGLAGFTDTQYF
TGTGCCACCAGTCGGGGACTAGCGGGATTCACAGATACGCAGTATTTT
>once|TRBJ1-5|TRBV28|-
CASSLPGNQPQHF
TGTGCCAGCAGTTTGCCCGGGAATCAGCCCCAGCATTTT
>-|TRBJ2-5|TRBV5-1|-
CASSYYGGQIQETQYF
TGCGCCAGCAGCTACTACGGGGGACAGATACAAGAGACCCAGTACTTC
>once|TRBJ2-3|TRBV6-5|-
CASRTGAGTDTQYF
TGTGCCAGCAGAACCGGAGCGGGCACAGATACGCAGTATTTT
>-|TRBJ1-1|TRBV5-1|-
CASSLFVGGAEAFF
TGCGCCAGCAGCTTGTTCGTAGGGGGTGCTGAAGCTTTCTTT
>-|TRBJ2-7|TRBV19|-
CASSMTAGNHRYEQYF
TGTGCCAGTAGTATGACCGCGGGAAACCACCGGTACGAGCAGTACTTC
>-|TRBJ1-5|TRBV6-5|TRBD1
CASSRTGVANQPQHF
TGTGCCAGCAGCCGGACAGGGGTGGCCAATCAGCCCCAGCATTTT
>-|TRBJ1-5|TRBV3-1/TRBV3-2|-
CASSRWTDSNQPQHF
TGTGCCAGCAGCCGTTGGACAGATAGCAATCAGCCCCAGCATTTT
>-|TRBJ2-3|TRBV6-2/TRBV6-3|TRBD1
CASSRTGWDTQYF
TGTGCCAGCAGCCGGACAGGGTGGGATACGCAGTATTTT
>-|TRBJ2-4|TRBV5-6|TRBD1
CASSFWTGAAKNIQYF
TGTGCCAGCAGCTTCTGGACAGGGGCCGCCAAAAACATTCAGTACTTC
>-|TRBJ1-4|TRBV24-1|TRBD1
CATSDPGTGDEKLFF
TGTGCCACCAGTGATCCCGGGACAGGGGATGAAAAACTGTTTTTT
>once|TRBJ2-5|TRBV19|TRBD2
CASSLSSGIQETQYF
TGTGCCAGTAGTCTGTCTAGCGGGATCCAAGAGACCCAGTACTTC
>-|TRBJ1-4|TRBV28|TRBD1
CASSRGGQVNEKLFF
TGTGCCAGCAGCCGTGGGGGACAGGTTAATGAAAAACTGTTTTTT